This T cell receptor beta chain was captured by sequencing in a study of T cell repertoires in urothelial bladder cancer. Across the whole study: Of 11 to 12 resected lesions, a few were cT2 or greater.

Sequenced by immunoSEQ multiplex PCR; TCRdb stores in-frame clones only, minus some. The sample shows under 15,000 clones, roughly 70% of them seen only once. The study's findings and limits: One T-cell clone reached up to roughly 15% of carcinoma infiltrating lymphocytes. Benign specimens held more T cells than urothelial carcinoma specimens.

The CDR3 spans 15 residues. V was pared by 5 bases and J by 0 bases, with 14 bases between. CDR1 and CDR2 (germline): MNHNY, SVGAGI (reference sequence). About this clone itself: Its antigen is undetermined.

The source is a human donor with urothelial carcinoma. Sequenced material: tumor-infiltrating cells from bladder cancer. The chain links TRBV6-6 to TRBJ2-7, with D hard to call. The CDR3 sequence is CASSLQRRSSYEQYF. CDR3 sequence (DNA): TGTGCCAGCAGTCTCCAGCGACGGAGCTCCTACGAGCAGTACTTC.